The rows below give T cell receptor beta chains drawn from one sample of a study of blood T cell repertoires in COVID-19. Assay: immunoSEQ multiplex PCR; the TCRdb copy retains only in-frame clones and omits some. The table records approximately 100,000 clones, approximately 70% of them present only once. The sample consisted of peripheral blood. Receptor source: an elderly man with acute or convalescent COVID-19. Each CDR3 is given with its conserved first and last residue. The D gene is left open where the match is weak. Expanded clones are given a class, and other clones once, few, many or no size at all.

V,D,J,length,size,CDR3,DNA
TRBV7-3,-,TRBJ2-5,15,-,CASSLGGQRGETQYF,TGTGCCAGCAGCTTAGGGGGACAACGGGGAGAGACCCAGTACTTC
TRBV28,-,TRBJ1-5,13,-,CASRTVSNQPQHF,TGTGCCAGCCGGACAGTGAGCAATCAGCCCCAGCATTTT
TRBV6-6,-,TRBJ2-6,18,-,CASSPPPAINSGANVLTF,TGTGCCAGCAGTCCTCCCCCAGCGATAAACTCTGGGGCCAACGTCCTGACTTTC
TRBV3-1/TRBV3-2,TRBD1,TRBJ1-6,15,-,CASSSGTGIGAPLHF,TGTGCCAGCAGCTCCGGGACAGGGATAGGTGCACCCCTCCACTTT
TRBV24-1,-,TRBJ2-1,14,-,CATSEGGLYNEQFF,TGTGCCACCAGTGAAGGGGGATTATACAATGAGCAGTTCTTC
TRBV6-5,TRBD2,TRBJ2-1,15,once,CASSLLAALPNEQFF,TGTGCCAGCAGCCTTCTAGCGGCCCTTCCCAATGAGCAGTTCTTC
TRBV9,-,TRBJ1-1,13,few,CASSPLPGDEAFF,TGTGCCAGCAGCCCTCTACCCGGGGATGAAGCTTTCTTT
TRBV6-1,-,TRBJ1-1,14,-,CASSEGYRDTEAFF,TGTGCCAGCAGTGAGGGCTACAGGGACACTGAAGCTTTCTTT
TRBV12-5,-,TRBJ1-1,13,-,CASGLNWATEAFF,TGTGCTAGTGGTTTGAATTGGGCTACTGAAGCTTTCTTT
TRBV6-5,-,TRBJ2-3,14,-,CASAGTSVTDTQYF,TGTGCCAGCGCGGGTACGTCTGTCACAGATACGCAGTATTTT
TRBV27,-,TRBJ2-2,12,-,CASSSGAGELFF,TGTGCCAGCAGTTCCGGGGCCGGGGAGCTGTTTTTT
TRBV5-4,-,TRBJ1-2,15,-,CASSLSGQGNYGYTF,TGTGCCAGCAGCTTGTCCGGGCAGGGTAACTATGGCTACACCTTC
TRBV5-4,TRBD1,TRBJ2-2,16,few,CASSLIRQGNTGELFF,TGTGCCAGCAGCTTGATCAGACAGGGGAACACCGGGGAGCTGTTTTTT
TRBV10-1,-,TRBJ2-4,14,-,CARRGGQNKNIQYF,TGCGCCAGGAGAGGCGGGCAGAACAAAAACATTCAGTACTTC
TRBV6-4,-,TRBJ2-1,15,-,CASSGEAKKYNEQFF,TGTGCCAGCAGTGGGGAGGCGAAGAAGTACAATGAGCAGTTCTTC
TRBV7-8,-,TRBJ1-5,16,-,CASSASGGLSNQPQHF,TGTGCCAGCAGCGCCTCCGGGGGGCTAAGCAATCAGCCCCAGCATTTT
TRBV27,-,TRBJ2-7,11,-,CASSSAYEQYF,TGTGCCAGCAGCTCTGCCTACGAGCAGTACTTC
TRBV3-1/TRBV3-2,-,TRBJ1-5,14,few,CASSQHYSNQPQHF,TGTGCCAGCAGCCAGCACTATAGCAATCAGCCCCAGCATTTT
TRBV6-1,-,TRBJ2-1,16,-,CASSEARTFPSNEQFF,TGTGCCAGCAGTGAAGCTAGGACTTTCCCTTCCAATGAGCAGTTCTTC
TRBV19,-,TRBJ1-5,12,-,CASSIPMQPQHF,TGTGCCAGTAGTATCCCTATGCAGCCCCAGCATTTT
TRBV7-2,-,TRBJ1-5,14,-,CASSLGGGYQPQHF,TGTGCCAGCAGCTTAGGTGGCGGGTATCAGCCCCAGCATTTT
TRBV30,TRBD2,TRBJ2-5,12,-,CAWTSGRGTQYF,TGTGCCTGGACTAGCGGGAGAGGGACCCAGTACTTC
TRBV5-5,TRBD2,TRBJ2-3,15,-,CASSRGPSGTDTQYF,TGTGCCAGCAGCCGAGGCCCTAGCGGAACAGATACGCAGTATTTT
TRBV3-1/TRBV3-2,TRBD2,TRBJ2-3,16,-,CASSQDLGGRVDTQYF,TGTGCCAGCAGCCAAGATCTCGGCGGGAGGGTGGATACGCAGTATTTT
TRBV7-8,TRBD1,TRBJ2-7,14,-,CASSLGQRHYEQYF,TGTGCCAGCAGCTTGGGACAGCGCCACTACGAGCAGTACTTC
TRBV18,TRBD2,TRBJ2-2,15,-,CASSPASGSTGELFF,TGTGCCAGCTCACCTGCTAGCGGGTCTACCGGGGAGCTGTTTTTT
TRBV24-1,TRBD1,TRBJ2-5,14,once,CATSDGTVQETQYF,TGTGCCACCAGTGACGGGACAGTCCAAGAGACCCAGTACTTC